Below are 9 T cell receptor beta chains sequenced from a single sample in a study of graft-versus-host responses after intestinal transplantation. Measured with immunoSEQ multiplex PCR; TCRdb has only the in-frame clones, and not every one. Among some 96,000 clones listed, around 90% were seen once. The sample in question was PBMCs, obtained 450 to 460 days after intestinal transplant. The receptors derive from a human patient who received an intestinal transplant, so some T cells may come from the graft donor.

This clone showed up just once. This sequence joins TRBV6-5 and TRBJ1-2; D unresolved. The length of the CDR3 is 15 residues. The V gene lost 0 bases and the J gene lost 8 bases, with 16 bases spanning the gap. Per the germline V gene, CDR1 is MNHEY and CDR2 is SVGAGI. CDR3 sequence (DNA): TGTGCCAGCAGTTACTCGAATACCGGGCGTGGCGGCTACACCTTC. Its translation is CASSYSNTGRGGYTF.

V and J are TRBV10-3 and TRBJ1-2; D is unresolved. Germline values: CDR1 ENHRY, CDR2 SYGVKD. This CDR3 comprises 13 residues. Trimming cost V 11 bases and J 0 bases, with 13 bases left between them. CDR3 coding DNA: TGTGCCGCGACCGCCCCCCCTAACTATGGCTACACCTTC. As protein: CAATAPPNYGYTF.

This sequence joins TRBV10-1 and TRBJ1-2; no reliable D call. Germline V lookup: CDR1 WNHNN, CDR2 SYGVQD (reference sequence). The CDR3 covers 13 residues. V was cut by 0 bases and J by 8 bases, with 10 bases left in between. In nucleotides, the CDR3 is TGCGCCAGCAGTGAGTCCCTTGGAATGGGCTACACCTTC. This encodes CASSESLGMGYTF.

The chain carries TRBV15 and TRBJ1-4; TRBD1 aligns across 8 bases. There are 17 residues in the CDR3. CDR1 is LNHNV and CDR2 is YYDKDF in the germline V gene (reference sequence). With V trimmed by 0 bases and J by 12 bases, 15 bases remained unmatched. The CDR3 region has the DNA TGTGCCACCAGCAGAGATCCGCACCCCACCGGACAGGGTCAACTGTTTTTT. Residues: CATSRDPHPTGQGQLFF.

The chain has TRBV25-1 and TRBJ2-7; no firm D call. Between the trimmed V and J ends, which lost 1 base and 7 bases, there was a span of 20 bases. The CDR3 consists of 16 residues. The germline CDR1 and CDR2 sequences are MGHDK and SYGVNS. The CDR3 region is CASSEWVDPVSREQYF. In DNA form, the CDR3 reads TGTGCCAGCAGTGAATGGGTGGACCCAGTGAGTCGGGAGCAGTACTTC.

V is TRBV12-5 and J is TRBJ2-6; D ambiguous. Germline V gives CDR1 LGHNT, CDR2 FRNRAP. The CDR3 runs to 12 residues. For the CDR3, the DNA is TGTGCGCCCGACACTGGGGCCAACGTCCTGACTTTC. Encoded protein: CAPDTGANVLTF.

V and J are TRBV2 and TRBJ2-2; the D gene is possibly TRBD1 (6 bases). This CDR3 contains 14 residues. The V end was cut by 8 bases, the J end by 0 bases, with 10 bases between. Germline loops: CDR1 SNHLY, CDR2 FYNNEI. As DNA, the CDR3 is TGTGCCAGCTTACGGGACACGAACACCGGGGAGCTGTTTTTT. Its protein product is CASLRDTNTGELFF.

The chain employs TRBV10-2 and TRBJ1-6, with 8 bases aligning to TRBD1. CDR1 and CDR2 (germline): WSHSY, SAAADI. The ends lost 8 bases at V and 10 bases at J; junction bases unmatched: 4. The CDR3 has 12 residues. The CDR3 is CASGQGGSPLHF. The CDR3 DNA sequence: TGCGCCAGCGGACAGGGAGGATCACCCCTCCACTTT.

CDR3 loop: CSVRRDRYEQYF. The CDR3 coding sequence is TGCAGCGTTCGACGGGACAGGTACGAGCAGTACTTC. The gene calls are TRBV29-1 and TRBJ2-7; 8 nucleotides agree with TRBD1. The CDR3 spans 12 residues. The V segment lost 5 bases and the J segment 4 bases; nucleotides outside the gene matches: 4. The germline V gene has CDR1 SQVTM and CDR2 ANQGSEA.